This T cell receptor beta chain stems from a study of control samples from healthy donors and cancer patients. Repertoires were generated with immunoSEQ multiplex PCR, while TCRdb's copy carries only in-frame clones and drops some. Of over 100,000 clones in the sample, 90% to 95% were seen once. Input material: blood. This clonotype originated in a woman younger than 35 in good health.

The CDR3 DNA follows: TGTGCCAGCAGTACCAGGGTAGGCGAAGCTTTCTTT. It yields the protein CASSTRVGEAFF. The V gene is TRBV28, the J gene TRBJ1-1; the D gene is possibly TRBD1 (5 bases). This CDR3 contains 12 residues. The germline V gene has CDR1 MDHEN and CDR2 SYDVKM. The V end lost 5 bases, the J end lost 8 bases, and 12 bases lay between the germline ends.